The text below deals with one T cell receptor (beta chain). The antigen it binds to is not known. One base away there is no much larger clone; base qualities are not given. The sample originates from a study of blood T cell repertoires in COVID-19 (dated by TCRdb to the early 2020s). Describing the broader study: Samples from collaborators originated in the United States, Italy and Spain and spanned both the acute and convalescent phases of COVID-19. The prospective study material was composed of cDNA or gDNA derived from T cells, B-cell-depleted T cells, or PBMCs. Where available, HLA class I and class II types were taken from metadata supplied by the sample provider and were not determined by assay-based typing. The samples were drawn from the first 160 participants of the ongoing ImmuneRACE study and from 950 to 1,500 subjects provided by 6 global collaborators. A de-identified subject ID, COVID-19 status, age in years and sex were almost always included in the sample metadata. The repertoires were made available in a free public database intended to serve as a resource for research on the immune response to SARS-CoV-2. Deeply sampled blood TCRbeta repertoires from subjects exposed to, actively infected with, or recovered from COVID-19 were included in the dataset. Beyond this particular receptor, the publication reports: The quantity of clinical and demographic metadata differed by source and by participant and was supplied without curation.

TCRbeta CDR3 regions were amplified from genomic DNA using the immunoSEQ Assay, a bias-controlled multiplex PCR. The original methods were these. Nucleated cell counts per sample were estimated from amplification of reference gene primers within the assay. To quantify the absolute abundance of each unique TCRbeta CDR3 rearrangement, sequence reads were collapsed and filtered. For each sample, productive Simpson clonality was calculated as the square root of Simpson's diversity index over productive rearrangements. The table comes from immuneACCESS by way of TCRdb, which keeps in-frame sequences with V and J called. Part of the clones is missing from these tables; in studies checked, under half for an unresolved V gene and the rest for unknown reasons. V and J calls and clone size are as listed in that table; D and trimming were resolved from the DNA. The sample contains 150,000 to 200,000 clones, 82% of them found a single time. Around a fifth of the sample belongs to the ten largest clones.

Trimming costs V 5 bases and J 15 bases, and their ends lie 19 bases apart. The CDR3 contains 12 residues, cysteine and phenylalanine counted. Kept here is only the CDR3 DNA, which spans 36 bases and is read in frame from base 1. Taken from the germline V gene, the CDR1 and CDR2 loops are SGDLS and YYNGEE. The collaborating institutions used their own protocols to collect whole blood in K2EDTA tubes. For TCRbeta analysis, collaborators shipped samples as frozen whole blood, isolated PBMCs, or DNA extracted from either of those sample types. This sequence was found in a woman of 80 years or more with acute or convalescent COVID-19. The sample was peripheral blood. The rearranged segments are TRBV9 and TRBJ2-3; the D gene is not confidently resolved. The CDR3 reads CASSLQTPRGYF. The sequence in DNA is TGTGCCAGCAGTCTTCAAACGCCGCGTGGTTATTTT.